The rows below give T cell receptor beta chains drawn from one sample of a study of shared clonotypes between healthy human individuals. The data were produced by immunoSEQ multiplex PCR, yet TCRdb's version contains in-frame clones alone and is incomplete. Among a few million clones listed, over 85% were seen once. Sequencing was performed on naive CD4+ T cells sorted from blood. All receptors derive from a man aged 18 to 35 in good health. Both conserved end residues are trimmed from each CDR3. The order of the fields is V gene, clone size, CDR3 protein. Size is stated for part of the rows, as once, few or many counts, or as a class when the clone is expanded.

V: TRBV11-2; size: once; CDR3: ASSPRLAFPYNEQF
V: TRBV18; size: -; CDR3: ASSPPAQGALGTEAF
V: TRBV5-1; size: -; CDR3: ASSLRGPNEKLF
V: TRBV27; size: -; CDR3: ASWTGTDYNSPLH
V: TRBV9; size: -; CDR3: ASSVEGAGRPV
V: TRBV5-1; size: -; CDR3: ASSFYMRSGTSDNEQF
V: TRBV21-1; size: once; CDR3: ASSLPLTYEQY
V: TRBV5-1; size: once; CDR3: ASSLDRTSFSYEQY
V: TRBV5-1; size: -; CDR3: ASSPGAIGQARLAKNIQY
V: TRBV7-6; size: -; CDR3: ASSHWTSGGYEQY
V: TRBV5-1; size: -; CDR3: ASSPRLAGYNEQF
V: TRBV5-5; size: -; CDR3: AWGTGSTGELF
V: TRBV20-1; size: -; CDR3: SAGPGETQY
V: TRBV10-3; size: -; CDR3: AISDRGFGYT
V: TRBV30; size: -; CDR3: ACRRWGGNTEAF
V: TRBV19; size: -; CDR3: ASIYTAQGYGYT
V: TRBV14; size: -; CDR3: ASSPLGSLSRF
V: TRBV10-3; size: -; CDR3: AISGADLQGLGEQY
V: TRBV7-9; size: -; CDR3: ASSPKLGGTGIINEQF
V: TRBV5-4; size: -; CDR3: ASSPQGYGELF
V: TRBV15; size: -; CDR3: ATPGTDRSVVGPGELF
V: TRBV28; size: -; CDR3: ASSDGIRETQY
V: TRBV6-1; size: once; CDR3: ASGGGSSYNSPLH
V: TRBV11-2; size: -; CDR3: ASSEDLPGWPQH
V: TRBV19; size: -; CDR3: ASSPGGKNIQY
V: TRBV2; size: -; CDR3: ASSGRTGAEY
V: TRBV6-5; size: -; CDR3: ASSYSRGVYEQY
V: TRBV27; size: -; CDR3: ASRISPAQETQY
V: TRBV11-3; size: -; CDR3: ASSPDRAGKNEQF
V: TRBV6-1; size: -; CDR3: ASRVGGTSYEQY
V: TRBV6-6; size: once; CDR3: ASSYSTVNYGYT
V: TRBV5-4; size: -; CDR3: ASSLKGQETQY
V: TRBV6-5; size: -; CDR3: ASSYQPGTVSEAF
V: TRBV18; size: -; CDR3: ASSPLGHTITDTQY
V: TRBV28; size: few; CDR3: ASRATNEKLF
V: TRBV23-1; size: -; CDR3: ASSQSKLYHSSYNEQF
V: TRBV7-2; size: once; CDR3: ASSQRQGRLNTDTQY
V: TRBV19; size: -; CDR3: ASSIRTGSYNSPLH
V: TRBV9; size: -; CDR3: ASSATSTSGTGVFQETQY
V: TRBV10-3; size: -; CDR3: AISEIQGATNEKLF
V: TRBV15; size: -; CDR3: ATSLRRSYNEQF
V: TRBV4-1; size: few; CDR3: ASSQDILVSPLH
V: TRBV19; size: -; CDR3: ASSRRQTEYEQY
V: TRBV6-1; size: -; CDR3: ASKAEGMSNQPQH
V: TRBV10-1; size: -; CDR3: ASSAGLAGADNEQF
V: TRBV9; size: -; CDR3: ASSPAVSVGYNEQF
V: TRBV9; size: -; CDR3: ASSAWTRPDTQY
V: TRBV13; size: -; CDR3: ASSREKTGELF
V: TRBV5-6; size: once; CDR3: ASSSLGQETQY
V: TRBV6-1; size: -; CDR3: ASSELGQGAGTQY
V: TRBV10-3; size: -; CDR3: AISERDTISTDTQY
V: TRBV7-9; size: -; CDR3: ASSLGHYGNTIY
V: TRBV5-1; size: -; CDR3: ASSVAQGVGEQY
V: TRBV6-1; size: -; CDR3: ASSLDRGYEQY